A selection of T cell receptor beta chains follows, all from one sample in a study of CD8 T cells in ankylosing spondylitis. TCRdb re-derived calls from the 5' RACE reads in MiXCR, one entry per CDR3 protein. The data contain approximately 210,000 distinct CDR3 sequences, 13% of them singletons. Sequenced input: blood, either unsorted or a sorted T cell fraction (not recorded which). The origin of the receptors is a male donor with ankylosing spondylitis or in good health (not recorded which). Both conserved end residues are part of each CDR3. D genes are given only for firm matches. Clone size appears in some rows only: once, few, many, or a class for an expanded clone.

cdr3_nt	cdr3_aa	clone_size	j_call	d_call	v_call
TGCGCCAGCAGCGCGGTTGGGACTAGCGTCTACAATGAGCAGTTCTTC	CASSAVGTSVYNEQFF	few	TRBJ2-1	TRBD2	TRBV5-1
TGCAGCGTTGCGTGGGACAGGGATTACGAGCAGTACTTC	CSVAWDRDYEQYF	-	TRBJ2-7	TRBD1	TRBV29-1
TGTGCCAGCAGTGATTCGGGTTACGAGCAGTACTTC	CASSDSGYEQYF	few	TRBJ2-7	-	TRBV6-1
TGTGCCAGCAGCTCGGACGATTACACTGAAGCTTTCTTT	CASSSDDYTEAFF	few	TRBJ1-1	-	TRBV7-9
TGCAGCGTTGCGGGACTGAGGGTCGATACGCAGTATTTT	CSVAGLRVDTQYF	many	TRBJ2-3	-	TRBV29-1
TGTGCCAGCCTGGGCAGAACGAGGGGGCAGTACTTC	CASLGRTRGQYF	-	TRBJ2-7	-	TRBV6-4
TGTGCCAGCAGTTTCCAACCACGGACAGCGGACGGAGTCTTC	CASSFQPRTADGVF	many	TRBJ2-1	-	TRBV12-3/TRBV12-4
TGTGCCAGCAGCCAAGATGGGTATTCGCGGATCGAGCAGTACTTC	CASSQDGYSRIEQYF	few	TRBJ2-7	-	TRBV4-2
TGTGCCAGCAGCTCCCCGGACTGGGCAGCCTACAATGAGCAGTTCTTC	CASSSPDWAAYNEQFF	-	TRBJ2-1	-	TRBV5-6
TGTGCCAGCGAAGGTAGCAAAGAGCAGTTCTTC	CASEGSKEQFF	-	TRBJ2-1	-	TRBV12-3/TRBV12-4
TGTGCCAGCAGCTTAGGGGCCTACGGGATCACCAATACGCAGTATTTT	CASSLGAYGITNTQYF	many	TRBJ2-3	-	TRBV11-2
TGCTGTGCTAGAGAAACAAGACTAGCGGCCAAGGGGGGCCAGTACTTC	CCARETRLAAKGGQYF	-	TRBJ2-5	TRBD2	TRBV20-1
TGCAGTGCTAGAGATACAGACTACGAGCAGTACTTC	CSARDTDYEQYF	few	TRBJ2-7	-	TRBV20-1
TGTGCCAGTAGTCCCCAGGGATTCTCCTACGAGCAGTACTTC	CASSPQGFSYEQYF	few	TRBJ2-7	-	TRBV19
TGTGCCAGCAGCTTAGATCGGACAACCCCCTCCGACACTGAAGCTTTCTTT	CASSLDRTTPSDTEAFF	-	TRBJ1-1	-	TRBV7-8
TGTGCCAGCAGCCAATTCTCCTACAATGAGCAGTTCTTC	CASSQFSYNEQFF	few	TRBJ2-1	-	TRBV3-1
TGTGCCAGCAGCGGACTAGCGGGGGCAACCTCCTACGAGCAGTACTTC	CASSGLAGATSYEQYF	few	TRBJ2-7	TRBD2	TRBV12-3/TRBV12-4
TGTGCCAGTGGATTCTCGGGTGATACCTATGGCTACACCTTC	CASGFSGDTYGYTF	few	TRBJ1-2	-	TRBV27
TGTGCCAGCAGCGTAGTCGGATCTACAGGGGGAGGTGAAGCTTTCTTT	CASSVVGSTGGGEAFF	-	TRBJ1-1	TRBD1	TRBV9
TGTGCCAGCAGCCAATCGGGACTTGCGAGCTCCTACGAGCAGTACTTC	CASSQSGLASSYEQYF	-	TRBJ2-7	-	TRBV7-2
TGTGCCAGCAAGGGGGGGAGCTCCTACGAGCAGTACTTC	CASKGGSSYEQYF	-	TRBJ2-7	-	TRBV12-3/TRBV12-4
TGTGCCACTCAACCGCCACAGGTGACGAGCACCGGGGAGCTGTTTTTT	CATQPPQVTSTGELFF	few	TRBJ2-2	-	TRBV19
TGCGCCAGCAGCCAAGGGGAGGGAGAAAAACTGTTTTTT	CASSQGEGEKLFF	few	TRBJ1-4	-	TRBV4-1
TGTGCCAGCTCCCAAACGGGGAGTATAGGGCAGTTCTTC	CASSQTGSIGQFF	-	TRBJ2-1	-	TRBV25-1
TGCAGTGCAGAGGGTGGACTAGAACTCTACGAGCAGTACTTC	CSAEGGLELYEQYF	once	TRBJ2-7	TRBD2	TRBV20-1
TGTGCCAGCAGCCCGCGGACCCAAGAGACCCAGTACTTC	CASSPRTQETQYF	few	TRBJ2-5	-	TRBV7-9
TGTGCCAGCAGCCCGCGGGGGGACCAAGAGACCCAGTACTTC	CASSPRGDQETQYF	-	TRBJ2-5	TRBD2	TRBV11-3
TGTGCCAGCAGCCCACAGGACCGTTCGTACACAGATACGCAGTATTTT	CASSPQDRSYTDTQYF	few	TRBJ2-3	-	TRBV9
TGCGCCAGCAGCCTACCTCGGACAGGTGACGTAAATTCCTACAATGAGCAGTTCTTC	CASSLPRTGDVNSYNEQFF	-	TRBJ2-1	TRBD1	TRBV5-1
TGCGCCAGCAGCTCAACAGATGAAGCTTTCTTT	CASSSTDEAFF	few	TRBJ1-1	-	TRBV5-1
TGCGCCAGCAGACTGGGACTAGGCGGCTACGAGCAGTACTTC	CASRLGLGGYEQYF	few	TRBJ2-7	TRBD2	TRBV5-1
TGCAGCGTGGGGGGACAGAGGCTGGGGGAGCAGTACTTC	CSVGGQRLGEQYF	-	TRBJ2-7	-	TRBV29-1
TGTGCCAGCAGCACCTGGGAAGCAGCCGGAGAAGAGACCGAGTACTTC	CASSTWEAAGEETEYF	-	TRBJ2-5	-	TRBV3-1
TGCGCCAGCAGCTTGGTAGGAGCGGGAGAAAAACTGTTTTTT	CASSLVGAGEKLFF	-	TRBJ1-4	-	TRBV5-1
TGCGCCAGCAGCCAAGGTAACGAGGGAATACAGCCCCAGCATTTT	CASSQGNEGIQPQHF	few	TRBJ1-5	-	TRBV4-1
TGTGCCAGCTCAGGGGGTGGCTACACCTTC	CASSGGGYTF	few	TRBJ1-2	TRBD1	TRBV10-3
TGCGCCAGCAGCCAAGAGGTGACACCTTACGAGCAGTACTTC	CASSQEVTPYEQYF	-	TRBJ2-7	-	TRBV4-1
TGCGCCAGCAGCCAAGACCCACCTAGCGGGAGCACAGATACGCAGTATTTT	CASSQDPPSGSTDTQYF	-	TRBJ2-3	TRBD2	TRBV4-1
TGCAGTGCGAGCTATCAGCCCCAGCATTTT	CSASYQPQHF	-	TRBJ1-5	-	TRBV20-1
TGTGCCAGCAGCCCAGGCCTGGCTAATGAAAAACTGTTTTTT	CASSPGLANEKLFF	many	TRBJ1-4	-	TRBV27
TGTGCCGGGGGGGGACAGGGCTCTGGAAACACCATATATTTT	CAGGGQGSGNTIYF	-	TRBJ1-3	TRBD1	TRBV7-8
TGTGCCAGCAGTTTTACACCGGGACTCATGAACACTGAAGCTTTCTTT	CASSFTPGLMNTEAFF	few	TRBJ1-1	-	TRBV12-3/TRBV12-4
TGTGCCAGTAGTACCCTGACGAACACTGAAGCTTTCTTT	CASSTLTNTEAFF	few	TRBJ1-1	-	TRBV19
TGCAGTGCTAGAATTTTACGGGGGGGATACAATGAGCAGTTCTTC	CSARILRGGYNEQFF	many	TRBJ2-1	TRBD2	TRBV20-1
TGTGCCAGCACCCTCCCCGGGGACACTGAAGCTTTCTTT	CASTLPGDTEAFF	-	TRBJ1-1	-	TRBV7-9
TGTGCCAGCAGTGGGTTGATCAATAGCAATCAGCCCCAGCATTTT	CASSGLINSNQPQHF	few	TRBJ1-5	-	TRBV6-1
TGCGCCAGCAGCTTGGAGGTGCAGGTTCGGGGCTACACCTTC	CASSLEVQVRGYTF	-	TRBJ1-2	-	TRBV5-1
TGTGCCAGCAGCCAAGATGGACCCGTGCGGGACACCGGGGAGCTGTTTTTT	CASSQDGPVRDTGELFF	-	TRBJ2-2	-	TRBV3-1
TGCGCCAGCAGGGAGCGAGGTGTCACAGATACGCAGTATTTT	CASRERGVTDTQYF	few	TRBJ2-3	-	TRBV5-1
TGTGCCAGCAGCCAAGTCTTATCCACAGATACGCAGTATTTT	CASSQVLSTDTQYF	few	TRBJ2-3	-	TRBV3-1
TGTGCCAGCACAGGGGGGGAGGGCCACACAGATACGCAGTATTTT	CASTGGEGHTDTQYF	many	TRBJ2-3	-	TRBV11-2
TGTGCCAGCAGTTCAGGGAACACTGAAGCTTTCTTT	CASSSGNTEAFF	many	TRBJ1-1	-	TRBV12-3/TRBV12-4
TGTGCCAGCAGCGGGGGGCACAGCAATCAGCCCCAGCATTTT	CASSGGHSNQPQHF	few	TRBJ1-5	-	TRBV6-2/TRBV6-3
TGTGCCAGCAGCTTAGCGGCCGCAGGGGGCGACGATGGCTACACCTTC	CASSLAAAGGDDGYTF	-	TRBJ1-2	TRBD1	TRBV7-2
TGTGCCAGCCAGGACAGGGGGGCCAAAAACATTCAGTACTTC	CASQDRGAKNIQYF	few	TRBJ2-4	TRBD1	TRBV27